This T cell receptor (beta chain) was recovered during a study of patients and donors after allogeneic stem cell transplantation. MiXCR, applied by TCRdb to the RT-PCR reads, yields one record per CDR3 protein. Among 410,000 or so distinct CDR3 sequences listed, 16% were seen once. The CDR3 runs to 13 residues. The V and J ends lost 1 base and 10 bases, in that order; junction bases with no gene match: 3. Per germline, CDR1 SGHAT and CDR2 FQNNGV. This clonotype was detected only a few times. The genes are TRBV11-2 and TRBJ2-3; 9 nucleotides match TRBD1. Source material: blood, either unsorted or a sorted T cell fraction (not recorded which). The origin of this receptor is a human donor who was either an allogeneic HSCT recipient or a stem cell or donor lymphocyte infusion donor (not recorded which). It is not recorded whose cells these are; they may come from a transplant donor. Here the CDR3 DNA reads TGTGCCAGCAGCTTAGGGACAGGGGTGGCGCAGTATTTT. It specifies CASSLGTGVAQYF.